These 8 T cell receptor beta chains were sequenced from one sample in a study of blood T cell repertoires in COVID-19. Sequencing used immunoSEQ multiplex PCR; TCRdb keeps in-frame clones, though not all of them. This table has about 280,000 clones, roughly 80% appearing once. The sample was PBMCs or T cells enriched from blood (not recorded which). The receptors derive from a middle-aged man who had been exposed to COVID-19.

This clone was detected only a few times. An end of the junction differs from the germline gene, which may be a read error. The J gene is TRBJ1-1, the V gene TRBV7-7, with D maybe TRBD1 (5 bases). The CDR3 contains 13 residues. Germline V gene sequence: CDR1 SSHAT, CDR2 FNYEAQ (reference sequence). The CDR3: CASSLGQNTEAFF. DNA for the CDR3: TGTGCTAGCAGCTTAGGACAGAACACTGAAGCTTTCTTT.

The genes are TRBV11-3 and TRBJ2-7; 9 bases are a match to TRBD2. This CDR3 is built from 20 residues. Germline CDR1 reads SGHNT; CDR2 reads YENEEA. The V gene end was trimmed by 0 bases and the J gene end by 4 bases; junction bases not matched to a gene: 19. CDR3 bases: TGTGCCAGCAGCTTAGACGGGCTAGCGGGAAAAACGAAGGGTAGTTACGAGCAGTACTTC. Translation gives CASSLDGLAGKTKGSYEQYF.

This clone occurred once. The chain carries TRBV12-3 or TRBV12-4 and TRBJ2-7, with D tentatively TRBD2 (5 bases). Trimming removed 4 bases at V and 12 bases at J, with 16 bases between. CDR3 length equals 12 residues. CDR3 DNA sequence: TGTGCCAGCAGTTCGGCTAGCCTTTTGTCGTACTTC. Translated: CASSSASLLSYF.

J is TRBJ2-1 and V is TRBV6-5, with 12 bases lining up with TRBD2. Germline lookup yields CDR1 MNHEY and CDR2 SVGAGI. Trimming removed 9 bases from V and 2 bases from J; junction bases left unmatched: 5. The CDR3 consists of 15 residues. The DNA of the CDR3 is TGTGCCAGTGATCCTAGCGGGAGGGCCTACAATGAGCAGTTCTTC. This gives the protein CASDPSGRAYNEQFF.

The chain is built from TRBV9 and TRBJ2-1; D is possibly TRBD1 (6 bases). CDR3 length: 18 residues. The V end was cut by 4 bases, the J end by 1 base, with 21 bases between. CDR1 is SGDLS and CDR2 is YYNGEE in the germline V gene. In nucleotides, the CDR3 is TGTGCCAGCAGCTTCAGGGGTGGTACCGCAGGGTCCTACAATGAGCAGTTCTTC. Protein sequence: CASSFRGGTAGSYNEQFF.

V and J are TRBV5-1 and TRBJ2-7; 7 bases map to TRBD1. CDR1 is SGHRS and CDR2 is YFSETQ in the germline V gene. The CDR3 covers 15 residues. J gave up 4 bases and V 5 bases, and 12 bases lay outside the gene matches. The CDR3 here is CASSYSGTAKYEQYF. The CDR3 DNA sequence: TGCGCCAGCAGTTATTCGGGGACAGCCAAGTACGAGCAGTACTTC.

The rearrangement joins TRBV12-5 to TRBJ2-7; tentatively, D is TRBD1 (7 bases). V lost 1 base and J 5 bases, leaving 15 bases between the germline ends. Germline loops: CDR1 LGHNT, CDR2 FRNRAP. The CDR3 covers 15 residues. The CDR3 reads CASGLGGTALDEQYF. The CDR3 region has the DNA TGTGCTAGTGGTTTGGGCGGGACAGCATTAGACGAGCAGTACTTC.

The V and J genes are TRBV29-1 and TRBJ1-5, with a possible D match to TRBD1 (6 bases). CDR3 length: 13 residues. The V end was cut by 4 bases, the J end by 4 bases, with 11 bases between. Per germline, CDR1 SQVTM and CDR2 ANQGSEA. The CDR3 spells CSVAGQGNQPQHF. The CDR3 DNA sequence: TGCAGCGTTGCGGGGCAGGGGAATCAGCCCCAGCATTTT.